This T cell receptor beta chain was profiled in a study of cytomegalovirus exposure and HLA in healthy donors. Study-wide findings and caveats: Among donors in an Asian-associated ancestry cluster, a later analysis reportedly found fewer N-insertions than the roughly 730-donor mean. Highly shared sequence variants in one cluster were likely a sequencing artifact.

The PCR used 60 Vbeta and 13 Jbeta primers. The repertoire was sequenced with immunoSEQ multiplex PCR; TCRdb's copy has only in-frame clones and lacks some. Of around 200,000 clones in the sample, more than 80% were seen once. In the case of this clone: Antigen unknown.

This CDR3 comprises 13 residues. Trimming pared 2 bases from V and 7 bases from J, leaving 11 bases between. Germline lookup yields CDR1 SGHTA and CDR2 FQGTGA. Sequenced sample: PBMCs. The gene calls are TRBV7-3 and TRBJ1-2; D possibly corresponds to TRBD1 (5 bases). The clonotype was recovered from a boy younger than 18 in good health and CMV-seronegative. This CDR3 reads CASSLGSGAGYTF. As DNA, the CDR3 is TGTGCCAGCAGCTTAGGGTCTGGGGCTGGCTACACCTTC.